One and the same sample provided the 28 T cell receptor beta chains below, sequenced in a study of shared clonotypes between healthy human individuals. This table comes from immunoSEQ multiplex PCR, and its TCRdb copy is limited to in-frame clones, with some not included. The data show some 2.3 million clones, with about 92% seen just once and about 0.37% held by the top ten. The sequencing input was naive CD4+ T cells from PBMCs. Subset denoted: CD45RA+ positively selected. The receptor source for this set is a man aged 18 to 35 in good health. Some clones in this sample may be carry-over from other donors' samples.

CDR3 bases: TGTGCCAGCACCCTAGACGGGAACACTGAAGCTTTCTTT. This gives the protein CASTLDGNTEAFF. V gene TRBV28 combines with J gene TRBJ1-1, with D uncertain. With 7 bases removed from V and 1 base from J, the gap between germline ends came to 10 bases. Per the germline V gene, CDR1 is MDHEN and CDR2 is SYDVKM. The CDR3 covers 13 residues.

The chain carries TRBV14 and TRBJ2-7; TRBD2 matches 10 bases. The CDR3 contains 14 residues. J lost 3 bases, V lost 6 bases, and 5 bases had no gene match. The germline CDR1 and CDR2 sequences are SGHDN and FVKESK. The CDR3 DNA is TGTGCCAGCAGGCTAGCGGGAGACGGCTACGAGCAGTACTTC. As protein: CASRLAGDGYEQYF. The entire variable domain, with the rest obtained from reference TRBV14 and TRBJ2-7, is as follows: EAGVTQFPSHSVIEKGQTVTLRCDPISGHDNLYWYRRVMGKEIKFLLHFVKESKQDESGMPNNRFLAERTGGTYSTLKVQPAELEDSGVYFCASRLAGDGYEQYFGPGTRLTVT.

This clone appeared a single time. This sequence joins TRBV6-5 and TRBJ1-3, with D unclear. CDR3 size: 14 residues. V lost 6 bases, J lost 3 bases, and 12 bases lay in between. CDR1 and CDR2 from the germline V gene are MNHEY and SVGAGI. The CDR3 DNA is TGTGCCAGCAGCAATGGGAGGGATGGAAACACCATATATTTT. It translates to CASSNGRDGNTIYF.

The rearrangement uses TRBV5-8 and TRBJ2-2, with 11 bases that match TRBD2. CDR1 and CDR2 (germline): SGHTS, YDEGEE. This CDR3 contains 14 residues. V lost 5 bases to trimming and J lost 6 bases; unmatched junction nucleotides: 3. For the CDR3, the DNA is TGTGCCAGCAGGCTAGCGGGAGGTTCCGGGGAGCTGTTTTTT. Translation gives CASRLAGGSGELFF.

This sequence joins TRBV5-1 and TRBJ1-3; D is perhaps TRBD1 (6 bases). This CDR3 is built from 15 residues. With 4 bases removed from V and 3 bases from J, the gap between germline ends came to 14 bases. The germline V gene has CDR1 SGHRS and CDR2 YFSETQ. CDR3 residues: CASSPDGTLGNTIYF. In DNA form, the CDR3 reads TGCGCCAGCAGCCCAGACGGGACACTTGGAAACACCATATATTTT. Using reference TRBV5-1 and TRBJ1-3 for the parts outside the CDR3, the full variable domain is KAGVTQTPRYLIKTRGQQVTLSCSPISGHRSVSWYQQTPGQGLQFLFEYFSETQRNKGNFPGRFSGRQFSNSRSEMNVSTLELGDSALYLCASSPDGTLGNTIYFGEGSWLTVV.

The chain links TRBV19 to TRBJ2-3; unclear D gene. V was clipped by 0 bases and J by 8 bases, with 6 bases between them. Germline V gives CDR1 LNHDA, CDR2 SQIVND (reference sequence). The CDR3 is made up of 12 amino acids. The CDR3 bases are TGTGCCAGTAGTATAGATCGGGCTACGCAGTATTTT. This codes for CASSIDRATQYF.

V gene TRBV6-6 combines with J gene TRBJ2-3, with D uncertain. The CDR3 runs to 13 residues. V was trimmed by 7 bases and J by 2 bases, leaving 10 bases between them. Germline-derived CDR1 and CDR2 are MNHNY and SVGAGI (reference sequence). CDR3 sequence reads: CASNPRNTDTQYF. CDR3 sequence (DNA): TGTGCCAGCAACCCTCGAAACACAGATACGCAGTATTTT.

The J gene is TRBJ2-4, the V gene TRBV5-1, with unresolved D. CDR1 and CDR2 (germline): SGHRS, YFSETQ. The V end lost 0 bases, the J end lost 0 bases, and 13 bases lay between the germline ends. The CDR3 contains 17 residues. CDR3 loop: CASSLAPGKLAKNIQYF. Written as DNA, the CDR3 is TGCGCCAGCAGCTTGGCGCCAGGCAAGCTAGCCAAAAACATTCAGTACTTC. The variable domain in full, completed from reference TRBV5-1 and TRBJ2-4, reads KAGVTQTPRYLIKTRGQQVTLSCSPISGHRSVSWYQQTPGQGLQFLFEYFSETQRNKGNFPGRFSGRQFSNSRSEMNVSTLELGDSALYLCASSLAPGKLAKNIQYFGAGTRLSVL.

Remarks on this clone: Other DNA sequences in this specimen translate into the identical CDR3. CDR3 bases: TGTGCCAGTATTGGCAGGGGGCTGGATCAGCCCCAGCATTTT. It encodes CASIGRGLDQPQHF. The genes are TRBV19 and TRBJ1-5, with 8 bases matching TRBD1. The CDR3 sequence is 14 residues long. Germline V gene lookup returns CDR1 LNHDA and CDR2 SQIVND (reference sequence). J was trimmed by 5 bases and V by 7 bases; bases with no gene match: 7. Supplemented by reference TRBV19 and TRBJ1-5, the full variable domain reads DGGITQSPKYLFRKEGQNVTLSCEQNLNHDAMYWYRQDPGQGLRLIYYSQIVNDFQKGDIAEGYSVSREKKESFPLTVTSAQKNPTAFYLCASIGRGLDQPQHFGDGTRLSIL.

The rearrangement joins TRBV27 to TRBJ1-1; D remains unclear. The CDR3 loop spans 13 amino acids. Deletions cut 2 bases from V and 1 base from J, with 5 bases between. The germline gives CDR1 MNHEY, CDR2 SMNVEV (reference sequence). For the CDR3, the DNA is TGTGCCAGCAGTTTAAAACGGAACACTGAAGCTTTCTTT. This sequence encodes CASSLKRNTEAFF.

This clone came up once. The V call is TRBV28, the J call TRBJ1-6; D gene unclear. This CDR3 contains 15 residues. CDR1 is MDHEN, CDR2 SYDVKM, per germline. The V gene lost 5 bases and the J gene lost 10 bases, with 18 bases spanning the gap. CDR3 region: CASSPGSLGGSPLHF. The CDR3 nucleotides read TGTGCCAGCAGTCCTGGATCCTTAGGTGGCTCACCCCTCCACTTT.

A remark on this clone: At the DNA level, this CDR3 is encoded by other sequences in the same sample as well. The V and J genes are TRBV5-6 and TRBJ1-5; no clear D gene. Germline V CDR1 and CDR2: SGHDT, YYEEEE. This CDR3 is 13 amino acids long. V lost 0 bases and J lost 6, with 7 bases in between. The CDR3 DNA sequence: TGTGCCAGCAGCTTGGGTTCGGGTCAGCCCCAGCATTTT. It specifies CASSLGSGQPQHF.

J is TRBJ2-7 and V is TRBV18, with 10 bases matching TRBD2. Unmatched junction bases numbered 6, after V lost 3 bases and J lost 10 bases. CDR3 length: 13 amino acids. Germline values: CDR1 KGHSH, CDR2 LQKENI. The CDR3 loop is CASSPASGRNQYF. For the CDR3, the DNA is TGTGCCAGCTCACCGGCTAGCGGGAGAAATCAGTACTTC. Using reference TRBV18 and TRBJ2-7 for the parts outside the CDR3, the full variable domain is NAGVMQNPRHLVRRRGQEARLRCSPMKGHSHVYWYRQLPEEGLKFMVYLQKENIIDESGMPKERFSAEFPKEGPSILRIQQVVRGDSAAYFCASSPASGRNQYFGPGTRLTVT.

For this clone: This sample also contains other DNA sequences that code for the same CDR3. J is TRBJ1-5 and V is TRBV5-1; D is uncertain. Deletions cut 0 bases from V and 5 bases from J, with 9 bases between. The CDR3 sequence is 14 residues long. CDR1 SGHRS and CDR2 YFSETQ come from the germline V gene. The CDR3, as DNA: TGCGCCAGCAGCTTGGCGGTCGGGGATCAGCCCCAGCATTTT. This sequence encodes CASSLAVGDQPQHF.

V is TRBV19 and J is TRBJ1-2; TRBD1 matches 7 bases. The length of the CDR3 is 15 residues. CDR1 is LNHDA and CDR2 is SQIVND in the germline V gene (reference sequence). The V segment lost 1 base and the J segment 4 bases; nucleotides outside the gene matches: 6. The CDR3 sequence is CASSIGQGGLYGYTF. Written as DNA, the CDR3 is TGTGCCAGTAGTATAGGACAGGGAGGTCTCTATGGCTACACCTTC.

This clone was detected once. The chain combines TRBV30 with TRBJ2-1; 11 bases agree with TRBD2. Trimming removed 3 bases from V and 2 bases from J; junction bases left unmatched: 6. Germline values: CDR1 GTSNPN, CDR2 SVGIG (reference sequence). The CDR3 runs 16 residues. The CDR3 is CAWRPKLAGAYNEQFF. CDR3 nucleotides: TGTGCCTGGAGACCCAAACTAGCGGGAGCCTACAATGAGCAGTTCTTC.

The chain couples TRBV6-5 to TRBJ1-2; 7 nucleotides match TRBD1. CDR3 length: 15 amino acids. V was clipped by 0 bases and J by 5 bases; unmatched bases: 6. Germline CDR1 and CDR2: MNHEY and SVGAGI. DNA for the CDR3: TGTGCCAGCAGTTACTCTCTGGGACAGTTATATGGCTACACCTTC. Its translation: CASSYSLGQLYGYTF.

The chain has TRBV5-1 and TRBJ1-3; possible D gene TRBD1, 5 bases. The CDR3 contains 14 residues. Trimming cost V 3 bases and J 2 bases, with 9 bases left between them. Germline CDR1 and CDR2: SGHRS and YFSETQ. CDR3 nucleotides: TGCGCCAGCAGCTCCGGGGACCCTGGAAACACCATATATTTT. This sequence encodes CASSSGDPGNTIYF.

This clone showed up just once. The chain uses TRBV5-4 and TRBJ2-1; D ambiguous. The germline V and J ends were trimmed by 4 bases and 0 bases, with 11 bases remaining between them. The germline V gene encodes CDR1 SGHNT and CDR2 YYREEE (reference sequence). The CDR3 consists of 15 residues. This CDR3 reads CASSQGRSSYNEQFF. CDR3 sequence (DNA): TGTGCCAGCAGCCAAGGACGCAGCTCCTACAATGAGCAGTTCTTC.

About this clone itself: Other DNA sequences in the same sample also yield this CDR3. V and J are TRBV5-1 and TRBJ1-1, with D unclear. The CDR3 runs 13 residues. Germline CDR1 and CDR2: SGHRS and YFSETQ. Trimming shortened V by 2 bases and J by 1 base, and 6 bases separated the two germline ends. In DNA, the CDR3 is TGCGCCAGCAGCTTCGGAGGGAACACTGAAGCTTTCTTT. It yields the protein CASSFGGNTEAFF.

Concerning this clone itself: Other nucleotide sequences from this sample produce the same CDR3. The chain recombines TRBV5-4 with TRBJ2-5; D remains ambiguous. Germline lookup yields CDR1 SGHNT and CDR2 YYREEE (reference sequence). The length of the CDR3 is 12 residues. V was cut by 1 base and J by 2 bases, with 3 bases left in between. CDR3 sequence reads: CASSLPQETQYF. DNA for the CDR3: TGTGCCAGCAGCTTGCCGCAAGAGACCCAGTACTTC.

This chain connects TRBV30 to TRBJ1-1; tentative D call: TRBD1 (5 bases). Germline V lookup: CDR1 GTSNPN, CDR2 SVGIG (reference sequence). The CDR3 extends over 11 amino acids. Trimming pared 2 bases from V and 11 bases from J, leaving 12 bases between. The CDR3 reads CAWSRDFGAFF. CDR3 DNA: TGTGCCTGGAGTCGGGACTTTGGGGCTTTCTTT.

V usage is TRBV7-8 and J usage is TRBJ2-2; 8 bases are shared with TRBD1. The CDR3 length is 16 residues. V dropped 4 bases and J dropped 8; count of bases not matched to a gene: 12. Per germline, CDR1 SGHVS and CDR2 FQNEAQ. The DNA for the CDR3 is TGTGCCAGCAGCTCAGACTACTCTGGACAGGGAGGGGAGCTGTTTTTT. This encodes CASSSDYSGQGGELFF.

V usage is TRBV18 and J usage is TRBJ2-7, with 9 bases identical to TRBD1. CDR1 is KGHSH and CDR2 is LQKENI in the germline V gene. This CDR3 has 16 residues. V gave up 6 bases and J gave up 2 bases; unmatched junction bases: 11. The CDR3 region has the DNA TGTGCCAGCTCTCAAACTCGGACAGGGGACACCTACGAGCAGTACTTC. It codes for CASSQTRTGDTYEQYF.

This chain connects TRBV7-6 to TRBJ2-7; 8 nucleotides match TRBD1. J gave up 6 bases and V 1 base, and 11 bases lay outside the gene matches. CDR1 SGHVS and CDR2 FNYEAQ come from the germline V gene. The CDR3 has 16 amino acids. Here the CDR3 reads CASSLGGAGGSSEQYF. CDR3 in DNA: TGTGCCAGCAGCTTAGGAGGGGCAGGGGGCAGTTCCGAGCAGTACTTC. The entire variable domain, with the rest obtained from reference TRBV7-6 and TRBJ2-7, is as follows: GAGVSQSPRYKVTKRGQDVALRCDPISGHVSLYWYRQALGQGPEFLTYFNYEAQQDKSGLPNDRFSAERPEGSISTLTIQRTEQRDSAMYRCASSLGGAGGSSEQYFGPGTRLTVT.

The chain employs TRBV4-3 and TRBJ1-2; a weak D match, TRBD1 (5 bases). Germline CDR1 and CDR2: LGHNA and YSLEER. V was trimmed by 1 base and J by 5 bases, leaving 14 bases between them. The CDR3 has 15 residues. CDR3 loop: CASSQVSTGPYGYTF. DNA for the CDR3: TGCGCCAGCAGCCAAGTCAGCACGGGGCCGTATGGCTACACCTTC.

The chain couples TRBV29-1 to TRBJ1-1; unclear D gene. The V and J ends lost 0 bases and 10 bases respectively, with 9 bases between them. The CDR3 is made up of 11 amino acids. CDR1 is SQVTM and CDR2 is ANQGSEA in the germline V gene. The CDR3 reads CSVEDPGGAFF. As DNA, the CDR3 is TGCAGCGTTGAAGACCCCGGAGGAGCTTTCTTT. Full variable domain (outside the CDR3, taken from reference TRBV29-1 and TRBJ1-1): SAVISQKPSRDICQRGTSLTIQCQVDSQVTMMFWYRQQPGQSLTLIATANQGSEATYESGFVIDKFPISRPNLTFSTLTVSNMSPEDSSIYLCSVEDPGGAFFGQGTRLTVV.

Note on this clone: This sample also contains other DNA sequences that code for the same CDR3. The rearrangement joins TRBV19 to TRBJ1-2; no clear D. The CDR3 covers 13 residues. Trimming stripped 1 base from V and 2 bases from J, with 5 bases between. Germline values: CDR1 LNHDA, CDR2 SQIVND (reference sequence). CDR3 amino acids: CASSIGVNYGYTF. Written as DNA, the CDR3 is TGTGCCAGTAGTATAGGGGTGAACTATGGCTACACCTTC.